The clone carrying this T cell receptor beta chain occurred once. No antigen is known for it. The data belong to a study of memory CD4+ T cells and cytomegalovirus serostatus. Regarding the study as a whole: About 40% of the roughly 160 known CMV-associated TCRbeta sequences appeared in CD4+ memory. CMV serostatus prediction reached median AUC around 0.94, or 0.89 with US-trained model.

The sort gate was single viable CD3+CD4+CD8-CD45RO+ cells for memory CD4+ T cells. Positive selection with CD4 microbeads enriched total CD4+ T cells. This CDR3 region has 14 residues. Germline V gives CDR1 MDHEN, CDR2 SYDVKM. The V end lost 6 bases, the J end lost 4 bases, and 12 bases lay between the germline ends. TCRdb's copy holds only in-frame clones and misses some; the assay was immunoSEQ multiplex PCR. The table lists tens of thousands of clones, approximately 78% of them singletons. The gene calls are TRBV28 and TRBJ1-4; D not resolved. What was sequenced was memory CD4+ T cells from blood. The source of this sequence is an adult in good health and CMV-seronegative. The DNA of the CDR3 is TGTGCCAGCAGCTACGACAACGGTAATGAAAAACTGTTTTTT. Translation gives CASSYDNGNEKLFF.